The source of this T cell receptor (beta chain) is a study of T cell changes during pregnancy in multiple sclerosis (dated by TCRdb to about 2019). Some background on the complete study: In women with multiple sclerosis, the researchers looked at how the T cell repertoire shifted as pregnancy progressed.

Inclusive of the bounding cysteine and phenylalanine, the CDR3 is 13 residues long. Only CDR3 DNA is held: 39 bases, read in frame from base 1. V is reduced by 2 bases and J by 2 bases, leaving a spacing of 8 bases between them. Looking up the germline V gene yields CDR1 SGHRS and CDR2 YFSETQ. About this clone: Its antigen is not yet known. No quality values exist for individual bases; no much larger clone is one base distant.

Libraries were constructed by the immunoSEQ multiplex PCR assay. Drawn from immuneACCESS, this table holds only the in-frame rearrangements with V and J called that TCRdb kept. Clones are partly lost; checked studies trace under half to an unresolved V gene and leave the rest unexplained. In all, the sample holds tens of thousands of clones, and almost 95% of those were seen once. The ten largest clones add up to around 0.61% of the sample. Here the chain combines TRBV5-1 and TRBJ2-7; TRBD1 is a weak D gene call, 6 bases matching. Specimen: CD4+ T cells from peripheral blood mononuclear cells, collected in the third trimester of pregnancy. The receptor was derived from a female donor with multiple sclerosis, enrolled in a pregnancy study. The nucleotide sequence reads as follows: TGCGCCAGCAGCTTTGCAGGGGCCTACGAGCAGTACTTC. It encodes CASSFAGAYEQYF.